Listed below are T cell receptor beta chains from one sample, sequenced in a study of control samples from healthy donors and cancer patients. The data were produced by immunoSEQ multiplex PCR, yet TCRdb's version contains in-frame clones alone and is incomplete. The sample gives fewer than 200,000 clones, just over 95% of which show up once; approximately 1% is in the top ten. The sample was blood. These receptors were obtained from a woman in her thirties in good health. Both conserved end residues are part of each CDR3. A D gene is named only where the DNA matches it firmly. Only part of the rows carry a size: once, few, many, or a class if the clone is expanded.

j_gene,d_gene,abundance,v_gene,CDR3nt,CDR3aa
TRBJ2-3,TRBD2,NA,TRBV24-1,TGTGCCACCAGTGATCCATTCGGACTAGCGGGGGGGCCGATGACAGATACGCAGTATTTT,CATSDPFGLAGGPMTDTQYF
TRBJ1-1,NA,NA,TRBV28,TGTGCCAGCAGTTCGACACATATGAACACTGAAGCTTTCTTT,CASSSTHMNTEAFF
TRBJ1-1,NA,NA,TRBV30,TGTGCCTGGAAAGGGGTTAAAGCTTTCTTT,CAWKGVKAFF
TRBJ2-7,NA,NA,TRBV28,TGTGCCAGCATGGGGACGGCGGCCTACGAGCAGTACTTC,CASMGTAAYEQYF
TRBJ2-3,NA,NA,TRBV6-5,TGTGCCACCGGGACCACAGATACGCAGTATTTT,CATGTTDTQYF
TRBJ2-4,NA,NA,TRBV19,TGTGCCAGTAGTGTACAGGGTGGTCGGGACATTCAGTACTTC,CASSVQGGRDIQYF
TRBJ1-1,NA,NA,TRBV6-1,TGTGCCAGCAGTGAAGCCGGCATGAACACTGAAGCTTTCTTT,CASSEAGMNTEAFF
TRBJ1-4,NA,once,TRBV14,TGTGCCAGCAGCCCTCCGCAGGCAGCACCTAATGAAAAACTGTTTTTT,CASSPPQAAPNEKLFF
TRBJ2-7,NA,NA,TRBV5-1,TGCGCCAGCAGCTACGGACAGATCTACGAGCAGTACTTC,CASSYGQIYEQYF
TRBJ2-2,TRBD2,NA,TRBV6-5,TGTGCCAGCAGTACCCTAGCGGCGAACACCGGGGAGCTGTTTTTT,CASSTLAANTGELFF
TRBJ2-7,NA,NA,TRBV28,TGTGCCAGCAGTTCCCCCTTTATGTGGTCGAGCTCCTACGAGCAGTACTTC,CASSSPFMWSSSYEQYF
TRBJ2-3,NA,NA,TRBV10-2,TGCGCCAGCGCCTCTCGTCATCCGGGGTCAGATACGCAGTATTTT,CASASRHPGSDTQYF
TRBJ1-2,TRBD1,NA,TRBV2,TGTGCCAGCAGTCGTCCGGGACAGGGGGAGAAGGGCTACACCTTC,CASSRPGQGEKGYTF
TRBJ1-2,NA,NA,TRBV5-6,TGTGCCAGCACTAGGAGGAGGACCCCAGTTGGAGGGTATGGCTACACCTTC,CASTRRRTPVGGYGYTF
TRBJ2-4,TRBD1,NA,TRBV6-4,TGTGCCAGCAGTCCGGGACAGGGGAGTGACATTCAGTACTTC,CASSPGQGSDIQYF
TRBJ1-3,NA,NA,TRBV6-4,TGTGCCAGCAGTGTGTCCGCGGGGACTGGAAACACCATATATTTT,CASSVSAGTGNTIYF
TRBJ2-1,NA,NA,TRBV19,TGTGCCAGTAGTCGACGGGGAGGGGGCTCCTACAATGAGCAGTTCTTC,CASSRRGGGSYNEQFF
TRBJ1-5,NA,NA,TRBV5-6,TGTGCCAGCAGCTTAGTAGGGGATGAGGGCAATCAGCCCCAGCATTTT,CASSLVGDEGNQPQHF
TRBJ1-2,TRBD1,NA,TRBV10-3,TGTGCCATCCGGGACAGGGGTACTTATGGCTACACCTTC,CAIRDRGTYGYTF
TRBJ2-2,NA,NA,TRBV20-1,TGCAGTGCTAGTGACTTCGCGAACACCGGGGAGCTGTTTTTT,CSASDFANTGELFF
TRBJ1-5,NA,NA,TRBV5-8,TGTGCCAGCAGCAAGGAGTATCAGCCCCAGCATTTT,CASSKEYQPQHF
TRBJ1-3,NA,NA,TRBV5-7,TGTGCCAGCAGTCCCCGTCTGAGGGGGTTTACTGGAAACACCATATATTTT,CASSPRLRGFTGNTIYF
TRBJ1-5,NA,once,TRBV28,TGTGCCAGCAACCCCACCGGTGGCAGGGACTATAGCAATCAGCCCCAGCATTTT,CASNPTGGRDYSNQPQHF
TRBJ1-1,TRBD1,NA,TRBV10-3,TGTGCCATCAGTGGGACAGGGGGATTACTGGCTTTCTTT,CAISGTGGLLAFF
TRBJ1-1,TRBD1,NA,TRBV27,TGTGCCAGCAGTTTCCGGACAGGGGCCACTGAAGCTTTCTTT,CASSFRTGATEAFF
TRBJ2-2,NA,NA,TRBV5-1,TGCGCCAGCAGCGCCGGGACACCAAACACCGGGGAGCTGTTTTTT,CASSAGTPNTGELFF
TRBJ2-1,NA,NA,TRBV7-9,TGTGCCAGCAACCTCCTAGGCGAGCGGGACAATGAGCAGTTCTTC,CASNLLGERDNEQFF
TRBJ2-2,TRBD2,NA,TRBV3-1/TRBV3-2,TGTGCCAGCAGCCAAGCCCCTCCTTGGAGCGGGGGGACTACCGGGGAGCTGTTTTTT,CASSQAPPWSGGTTGELFF
TRBJ1-2,TRBD1,NA,TRBV7-9,TGTGCCAGCAGCCCAGGCGGGACAGGGTCCTATGGCTACACCTTC,CASSPGGTGSYGYTF
TRBJ2-6,TRBD1,NA,TRBV24-1,TGTGCCACCAGTGATTCCGACAGGGTCTCCTCTGGGGCCAACGTCCTGACTTTC,CATSDSDRVSSGANVLTF
TRBJ2-7,NA,NA,TRBV5-6,TGTGCCAGCAGCTCGGCGGTTGGGAACCCCTACGAGCAGTACTTC,CASSSAVGNPYEQYF
TRBJ1-2,NA,NA,TRBV4-1,TGCGCCAGCAGCCAAGTCCTGTCAGGGGCTAACTATGGCTACACCTTC,CASSQVLSGANYGYTF
TRBJ1-5,NA,NA,TRBV18,TGTGCCAGCTCCCGGACCGCGGTGGAGCCCCAGCATTTT,CASSRTAVEPQHF
TRBJ1-2,TRBD1,NA,TRBV5-1,TGCGCCAGCAGCTTGTCGGGACAGGGTCATGGCTACACCTTC,CASSLSGQGHGYTF
TRBJ1-6,NA,NA,TRBV25-1,TGTGCCAGCAGCGCAGAAATGACAGGCGGCGCTAATTCACCCCTCCACTTT,CASSAEMTGGANSPLHF
TRBJ2-7,NA,NA,TRBV28,TGTGCCAGCAGTTTGTCCAGGGTCTTATACGAGCAGTACTTC,CASSLSRVLYEQYF
TRBJ1-2,NA,NA,TRBV6-6,TGTGCCAGCAGTCCAGTTAGGGTAGGGATCCACCACCTAAGCTTGAGCTACACCTTC,CASSPVRVGIHHLSLSYTF
TRBJ2-3,NA,NA,TRBV7-6,TGTGCCAGCAGCTTAGGGGCCCAGGGAACCACAGATACGCAGTATTTT,CASSLGAQGTTDTQYF
TRBJ1-5,NA,NA,TRBV30,TGTGCCTGGAGTCCCGGGACAAATAGCAATCAGCCCCAGCATTTT,CAWSPGTNSNQPQHF
TRBJ2-7,TRBD1,NA,TRBV28,TGTGCCAGCTTCGGGTCTGGACAGGGGTTTTCTCACGAGCAGTACTTC,CASFGSGQGFSHEQYF
TRBJ1-6,NA,NA,TRBV4-2,TGTGCCAGCAGCCAAGAAATAGGGAGGGGGAATTCACCCCTCCACTTT,CASSQEIGRGNSPLHF
TRBJ1-5,NA,NA,TRBV21-1,TGTGCCAGCAGCAAATTGGAGGGGTTACTCCTGCAGCCCCAGCATTTT,CASSKLEGLLLQPQHF
TRBJ1-5,TRBD1,NA,TRBV13,TGTGCCAGCAGCCAGGGGGTAGGGGTTCAGCCCCAGCATTTT,CASSQGVGVQPQHF
TRBJ2-1,NA,once,TRBV6-5,TGTGCCAGCACTCTCAGGGGGGTTGCTCTCAATGAGCAGTTCTTC,CASTLRGVALNEQFF
TRBJ2-7,NA,NA,TRBV6-5,TGTGCCAGCAGTTTACAAGGTTCTTCCTACGAGCAGTACTTC,CASSLQGSSYEQYF
TRBJ2-5,NA,NA,TRBV14,TGTGCCAGCAGCCAATGGCATATCCAAGAGACCCAGTACTTC,CASSQWHIQETQYF
TRBJ1-1,TRBD1,NA,TRBV28,TGTGCCAGCAGTTCTGTCGGACAGGGGAACACTGAAGCTTTCTTT,CASSSVGQGNTEAFF
TRBJ1-2,NA,NA,TRBV28,TGTGCCACTGGACGTTTCTATGGCTACACCTTC,CATGRFYGYTF
TRBJ1-4,TRBD1,NA,TRBV30,TGTGCCTGGAGTGTACGGGGACAGAAACTGTTTTTT,CAWSVRGQKLFF
TRBJ2-5,TRBD1,NA,TRBV9,TGTGCCAGCAGCGTAGGGAGGGGGACAGGGGTTTCGGAGACCCAGTACTTC,CASSVGRGTGVSETQYF
TRBJ2-7,NA,NA,TRBV3-1/TRBV3-2,TGTGCCAGCAGCCATTTCAGGAGCTCCTACGAGCAGTACTTC,CASSHFRSSYEQYF
TRBJ2-7,TRBD2,NA,TRBV5-1,TGCGCCAGCAGCCCCCGGGGGGGTTCCTACGAGCAGTACTTC,CASSPRGGSYEQYF
TRBJ1-2,TRBD1,NA,TRBV19,TGTGCCAGTAGGCAACCGGGACAGGGGAACTATGGCTACACCTTC,CASRQPGQGNYGYTF
TRBJ2-5,NA,NA,TRBV30,TGTGCCGCTCTTCAGGGGAAGACCCAGTACTTC,CAALQGKTQYF
TRBJ2-7,TRBD2,once,TRBV27,TGTGCCAGCAGTTTCATCGGACCTTCCGTGGGCGGGAGAGGGGAGCAGTACTTC,CASSFIGPSVGGRGEQYF
TRBJ2-1,NA,NA,TRBV3-1/TRBV3-2,TGTGCCAGCAGCCAAGTGGGGAATGAGCAGTTCTTC,CASSQVGNEQFF
TRBJ2-3,NA,NA,TRBV7-9,TGTGCCAGCAGCTTGGGGGCCAAGGATACGCAGTATTTT,CASSLGAKDTQYF
TRBJ2-7,TRBD2,once,TRBV18,TGTGCCAGCTCTCGAAATAGCGGGGGGGCCTCCATCGAGCAGTACTTC,CASSRNSGGASIEQYF
TRBJ1-5,NA,NA,TRBV4-1,TGCGCCAGCAGCCTTAAGACAAGCAATCAGCCCCAGCATTTT,CASSLKTSNQPQHF